This T cell receptor (beta chain) was sequenced during a study of blood T cell repertoires in COVID-19. About the study: Both acute and convalescent COVID-19 samples were obtained from the United States, Italy and Spain. PBMCs, B-cell-depleted T cells, or T cells were the source of the cDNA or gDNA that made up the material.

Study processing details: Quantification of nucleated cells was approximated via reference gene primer amplification. Clones were sequenced by immunoSEQ multiplex PCR, and TCRdb holds only the in-frame ones, with some missing. V and J calls and clone size come straight from that table; D and trimming were deduced from the DNA. The table shows some 350,000 clones, with approximately 89% occurring only once. V gave up 4 bases and J gave up 2 bases, with 17 bases separating them. Germline V gives CDR1 MNHNS, CDR2 SASEGT. The CDR3 is made up of 17 amino acids. The gene calls are TRBV6-1 and TRBJ2-2; D gene ambiguous. This receptor was identified in a young woman who had recovered from COVID-19. Material: peripheral blood. The CDR3 here is CASSALPLTLNTGELFF. DNA for the CDR3: TGTGCCAGCAGTGCGCTTCCCTTGACTCTAAACACCGGGGAGCTGTTTTTT.